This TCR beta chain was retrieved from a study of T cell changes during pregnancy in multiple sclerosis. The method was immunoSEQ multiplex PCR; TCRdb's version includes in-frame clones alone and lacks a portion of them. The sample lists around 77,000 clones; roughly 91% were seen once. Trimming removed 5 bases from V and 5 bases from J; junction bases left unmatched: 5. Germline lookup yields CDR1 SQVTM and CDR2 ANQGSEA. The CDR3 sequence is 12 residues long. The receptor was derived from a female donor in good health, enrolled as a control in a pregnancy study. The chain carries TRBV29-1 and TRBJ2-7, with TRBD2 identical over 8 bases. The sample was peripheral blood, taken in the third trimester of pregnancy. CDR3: CSVRYGGDEQYF. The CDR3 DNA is TGCAGCGTTCGTTACGGGGGGGACGAGCAGTACTTC.